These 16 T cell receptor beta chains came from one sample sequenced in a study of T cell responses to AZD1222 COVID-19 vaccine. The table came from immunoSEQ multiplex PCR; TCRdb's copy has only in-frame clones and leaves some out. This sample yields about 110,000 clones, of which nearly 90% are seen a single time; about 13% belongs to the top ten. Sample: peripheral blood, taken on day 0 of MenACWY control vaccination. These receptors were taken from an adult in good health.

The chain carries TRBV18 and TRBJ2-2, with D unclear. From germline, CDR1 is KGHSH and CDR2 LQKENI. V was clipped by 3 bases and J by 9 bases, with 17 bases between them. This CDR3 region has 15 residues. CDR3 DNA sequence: TGTGCCAGCTCACCGTTCCTAGTGAACGACCGGGAGCTGTTTTTT. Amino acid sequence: CASSPFLVNDRELFF.

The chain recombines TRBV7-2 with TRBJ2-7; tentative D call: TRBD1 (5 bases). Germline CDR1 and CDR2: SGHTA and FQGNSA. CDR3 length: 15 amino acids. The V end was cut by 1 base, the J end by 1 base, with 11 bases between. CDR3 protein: CASSLVSGISYEQYF. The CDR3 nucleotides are TGTGCCAGCAGCTTAGTGTCAGGGATATCCTACGAGCAGTACTTC.

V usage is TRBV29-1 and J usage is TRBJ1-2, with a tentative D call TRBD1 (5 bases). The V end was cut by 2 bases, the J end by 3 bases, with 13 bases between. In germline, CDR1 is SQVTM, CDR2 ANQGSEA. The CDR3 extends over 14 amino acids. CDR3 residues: CSVEQGALYYGYTF. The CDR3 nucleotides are TGCAGCGTTGAACAGGGTGCCCTCTACTATGGCTACACCTTC.

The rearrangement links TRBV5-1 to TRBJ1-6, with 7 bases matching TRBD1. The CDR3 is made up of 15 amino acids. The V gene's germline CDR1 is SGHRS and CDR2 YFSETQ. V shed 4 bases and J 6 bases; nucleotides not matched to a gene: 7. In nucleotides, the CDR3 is TGCGCCAGCAGCCAAGTGACAGGGACTAATTCACCCCTCCACTTT. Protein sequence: CASSQVTGTNSPLHF.

CDR3 residues: CASSMGRPYGYTF. In DNA, the CDR3 is TGTGCCAGTAGTATGGGACGGCCCTATGGCTACACCTTC. The chain employs TRBV19 and TRBJ1-2; D might be TRBD1 (5 bases). The CDR3 covers 13 residues. The V end lost 3 bases, the J end lost 4 bases, and 9 bases lay between the germline ends. CDR1 and CDR2 from the germline V gene are LNHDA and SQIVND (reference sequence).

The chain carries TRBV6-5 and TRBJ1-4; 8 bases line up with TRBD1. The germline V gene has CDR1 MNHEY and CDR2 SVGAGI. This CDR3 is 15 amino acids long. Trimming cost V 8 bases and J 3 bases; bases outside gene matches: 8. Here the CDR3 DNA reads TGTGCCAGCGGAGGACAGGGTAGCGCTAATGAAAAACTGTTTTTT. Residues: CASGGQGSANEKLFF.

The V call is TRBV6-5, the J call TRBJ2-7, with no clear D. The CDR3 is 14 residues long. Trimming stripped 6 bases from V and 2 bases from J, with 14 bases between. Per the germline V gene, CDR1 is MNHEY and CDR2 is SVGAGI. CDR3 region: CASSTQSSAYEQYF. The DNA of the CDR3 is TGTGCCAGCAGCACACAGAGCTCCGCCTACGAGCAGTACTTC.

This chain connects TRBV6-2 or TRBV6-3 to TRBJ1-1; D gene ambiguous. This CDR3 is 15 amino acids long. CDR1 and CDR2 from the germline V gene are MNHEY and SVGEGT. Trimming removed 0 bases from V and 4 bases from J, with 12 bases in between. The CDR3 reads CASSYSMGSSTEAFF. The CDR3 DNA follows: TGTGCCAGCAGTTACTCGATGGGGTCATCCACTGAAGCTTTCTTT.

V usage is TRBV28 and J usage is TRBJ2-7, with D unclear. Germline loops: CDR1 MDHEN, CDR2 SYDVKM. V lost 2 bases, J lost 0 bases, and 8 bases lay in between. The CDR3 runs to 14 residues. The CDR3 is CASSLVLSSYEQYF. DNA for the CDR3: TGTGCCAGCAGTTTAGTACTTTCCTCCTACGAGCAGTACTTC.

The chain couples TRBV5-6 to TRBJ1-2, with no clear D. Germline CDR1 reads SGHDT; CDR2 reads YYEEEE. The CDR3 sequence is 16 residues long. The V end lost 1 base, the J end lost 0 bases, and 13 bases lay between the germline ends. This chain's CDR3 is CASSLRVGFPNYGYTF. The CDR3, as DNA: TGTGCCAGCAGCTTGCGGGTGGGTTTTCCTAACTATGGCTACACCTTC.

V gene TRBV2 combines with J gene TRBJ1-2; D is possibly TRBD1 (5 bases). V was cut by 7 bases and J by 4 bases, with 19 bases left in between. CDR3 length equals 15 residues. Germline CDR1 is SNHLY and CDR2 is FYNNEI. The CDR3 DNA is TGTGCCAGCACTTTAAACCAGGGATCGGTCTATGGCTACACCTTC. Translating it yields CASTLNQGSVYGYTF.

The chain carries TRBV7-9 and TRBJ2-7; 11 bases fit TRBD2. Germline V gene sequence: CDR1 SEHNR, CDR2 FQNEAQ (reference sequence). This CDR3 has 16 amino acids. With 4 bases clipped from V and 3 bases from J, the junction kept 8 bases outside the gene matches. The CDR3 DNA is TGTGCCAGCAGCTCACAAATCACTAGCGGGAGCTACGAGCAGTACTTC. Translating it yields CASSSQITSGSYEQYF.

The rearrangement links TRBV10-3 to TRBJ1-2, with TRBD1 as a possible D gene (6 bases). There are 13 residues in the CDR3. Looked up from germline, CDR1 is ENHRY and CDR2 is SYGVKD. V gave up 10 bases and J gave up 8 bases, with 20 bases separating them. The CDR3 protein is CANLDSILGGYTF. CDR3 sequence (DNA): TGTGCCAACCTGGACAGCATCTTAGGGGGCTACACCTTC.

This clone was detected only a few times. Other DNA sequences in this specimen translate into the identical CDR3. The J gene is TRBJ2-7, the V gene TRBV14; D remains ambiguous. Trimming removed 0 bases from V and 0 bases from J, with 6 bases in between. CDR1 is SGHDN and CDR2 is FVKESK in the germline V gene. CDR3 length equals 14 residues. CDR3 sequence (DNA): TGTGCCAGCAGCCAAGACCCAGGCTCCTACGAGCAGTACTTC. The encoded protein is CASSQDPGSYEQYF.

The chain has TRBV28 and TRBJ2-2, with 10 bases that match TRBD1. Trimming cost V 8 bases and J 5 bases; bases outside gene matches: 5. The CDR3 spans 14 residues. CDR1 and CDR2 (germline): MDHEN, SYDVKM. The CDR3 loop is CASVRTGGTGELFF. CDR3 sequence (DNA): TGTGCCAGCGTACGGACAGGGGGAACCGGGGAGCTGTTTTTT.

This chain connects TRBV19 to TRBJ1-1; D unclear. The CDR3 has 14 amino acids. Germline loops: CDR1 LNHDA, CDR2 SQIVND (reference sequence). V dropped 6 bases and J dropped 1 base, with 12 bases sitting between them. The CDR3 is CASRGPVPNTEAFF. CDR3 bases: TGTGCCAGTAGGGGCCCTGTGCCGAACACTGAAGCTTTCTTT.